The rows below give T cell receptor beta chains drawn from one sample of a study of OX40 agonist ivuxolimab in advanced cancers. This table comes from immunoSEQ multiplex PCR, and its TCRdb copy is limited to in-frame clones, with some not included. Found here are about 77,000 clones, more than 65% of them singletons; the top ten hold roughly 4.9%. The sample consisted of CD4+ or CD8+ T cells sorted from blood, taken in a trial of the OX40 agonist ivuxolimab. These receptor sequences come from an adult with an advanced solid tumor such as melanoma, head and neck, liver or kidney cancer. The CDR3 runs from the conserved cysteine through the conserved F or W. Where a row states a size, it is once, few, many or the class of an expanded clone; other rows omit it.

v_gene: TRBV18; abundance: .; j_gene: TRBJ2-5; CDR3aa: CASTRGDQETQYF
v_gene: TRBV5-1; abundance: .; j_gene: TRBJ1-5; CDR3aa: CASSLEGGQGQPQHF
v_gene: TRBV14; abundance: .; j_gene: TRBJ1-2; CDR3aa: CASSQDEGRGLLRGYGYTF
v_gene: TRBV19; abundance: once; j_gene: TRBJ1-1; CDR3aa: CASRRGEGITEAFF
v_gene: TRBV7-3; abundance: .; j_gene: TRBJ2-7; CDR3aa: CASSPTSAREQYF
v_gene: TRBV19; abundance: .; j_gene: TRBJ1-2; CDR3aa: CASSIQGAPDYGYTF
v_gene: TRBV18; abundance: .; j_gene: TRBJ2-1; CDR3aa: CASSPGTGHNNEQFF
v_gene: TRBV4-1; abundance: .; j_gene: TRBJ1-3; CDR3aa: CASSQDKTRDSGNTIYF
v_gene: TRBV19; abundance: .; j_gene: TRBJ1-2; CDR3aa: CASRIQGFDGYTF
v_gene: TRBV11-3; abundance: .; j_gene: TRBJ1-5; CDR3aa: CASSLAGTSQPQHF
v_gene: TRBV15; abundance: once; j_gene: TRBJ2-1; CDR3aa: CATSRLADDYNEQFF
v_gene: TRBV19; abundance: .; j_gene: TRBJ1-4; CDR3aa: CASKRRDRGSTNEKLFF
v_gene: TRBV7-3; abundance: .; j_gene: TRBJ2-3; CDR3aa: CASSWTDTQYF
v_gene: TRBV5-4; abundance: .; j_gene: TRBJ1-6; CDR3aa: CASSFRDSPLHF
v_gene: TRBV28; abundance: .; j_gene: TRBJ1-1; CDR3aa: CASSFPGQGPTEAFF
v_gene: TRBV21-1; abundance: .; j_gene: TRBJ2-5; CDR3aa: CASSSRTGRQETQYF